This T cell receptor (beta chain) was identified in a study of cytomegalovirus exposure and HLA in healthy donors. The PCR contained 60 Vbeta and 13 Jbeta primers. TCRdb's copy holds only in-frame clones and misses some; the assay was immunoSEQ multiplex PCR. The table lists some 180,000 clones, roughly three quarters of them singletons. CDR3 length equals 11 residues. Looked up from germline, CDR1 is SQVTM and CDR2 is ANQGSEA. The V gene end was trimmed by 8 bases and the J gene end by 11 bases; junction bases not matched to a gene: 9. The clonotype originates from a male donor in good health and CMV-seronegative. The material sequenced was PBMCs. The chain carries TRBV29-1 and TRBJ1-1, with 9 bases that match TRBD1. CDR3 sequence reads: CSWGQGRHAFF. The CDR3 nucleotides are TGCAGCTGGGGACAGGGTCGTCACGCTTTCTTT.